The clone carrying this TCR beta chain showed up just a few times. The sample belongs to a study of beta chain features in type 1 diabetes. Germline V gives CDR1 MDHEN, CDR2 SYDVKM. CDR3 size: 14 residues. V was shortened by 5 bases and J by 1 base, with 10 bases between the two germline ends. Expressed TCRB transcripts were sequenced because the entire RNA isolate underwent reverse transcription. Generated by immunoSEQ multiplex PCR, the TCRdb table keeps only in-frame clones and is missing some. The sample lists hundreds of thousands of clones; roughly 13% were seen once. The chain recombines TRBV28 with TRBJ2-3, with D unresolved. The sequencing sample was made of naive CD4+ T cells from blood. This receptor was identified in a man younger than 35 in good health. The CDR3 DNA reads as TGTGCCAGCAGTCGTGACACCCGCACAGATACGCAGTATTTT. Amino acids: CASSRDTRTDTQYF.